The rows below give T cell receptor beta chains drawn from one sample of a study of T cell changes during pregnancy in multiple sclerosis. Sequenced by immunoSEQ multiplex PCR; TCRdb stores in-frame clones only, minus some. The data hold under 60,000 clones, with around 90% observed a single time. The sample consisted of CD8+ T cells from peripheral blood mononuclear cells, taken after pregnancy. These receptor sequences come from a female donor with multiple sclerosis, enrolled in a pregnancy study. CDR3s include the opening cysteine and the closing phenylalanine or tryptophan. The D gene is left open where the match is weak.

d_call | j_call | v_call | cdr3_aa | cdr3_nt
- | TRBJ2-3 | TRBV11-2 | CASSSVTDTQYF | TGTGCCAGCAGCTCAGTGACAGATACGCAGTATTTT
- | TRBJ1-2 | TRBV5-6 | CASSFVGGGYTF | TGTGCCAGCAGCTTTGTAGGGGGTGGCTACACCTTC
- | TRBJ2-1 | TRBV7-9 | CASSGGFFEQFF | TGTGCCAGCAGCGGAGGCTTCTTTGAGCAGTTCTTC
TRBD1 | TRBJ2-7 | TRBV9 | CASSVSGGVSVEQYF | TGTGCCAGCAGCGTCTCAGGGGGAGTGAGTGTGGAGCAGTACTTC
TRBD2 | TRBJ2-2 | TRBV7-7 | CASSSGGAGELFF | TGTGCTAGCAGCTCCGGGGGGGCCGGGGAGCTGTTTTTT
- | TRBJ2-7 | TRBV2 | CASSSGHNYEQYF | TGTGCCAGCAGCTCGGGACATAATTACGAGCAGTACTTC
- | TRBJ1-1 | TRBV5-4 | CASSAGGWDTEAFF | TGTGCCAGCAGCGCCGGGGGATGGGACACTGAAGCTTTCTTT
TRBD1 | TRBJ2-7 | TRBV7-9 | CASSPTGVEQYF | TGTGCCAGCAGCCCAACAGGGGTCGAGCAGTACTTC
- | TRBJ2-2 | TRBV7-3 | CASSFGESAGELFF | TGTGCCAGCAGCTTTGGGGAGTCCGCCGGGGAGCTGTTTTTT
- | TRBJ1-2 | TRBV6-5 | CASRTDYGYTF | TGTGCCAGTAGGACAGACTATGGCTACACCTTC